This T cell receptor beta chain comes out of a study of PD-1 blockade in mismatch repair-deficient tumors. For the study at large: All were previously treated, progressing patients with around 12 mismatch repair-deficient cancer types.

TCR sequencing covered a few patients who responded to pembrolizumab. Libraries were prepared by immunoSEQ multiplex PCR; TCRdb keeps only in-frame clonotypes and omits some of them. The table lists 40,000 or so clones, approximately 80% of them singletons. With 11 bases clipped from V and 2 bases from J, the junction kept 8 bases outside the gene matches. Germline CDR1 and CDR2: MNHNS and SASEGT. There are 14 residues in the CDR3. Sequences were derived from PBMCs, sampled 38 weeks after starting pembrolizumab. This receptor was identified in an adult with mismatch repair-deficient cancer. The chain has TRBV6-1 and TRBJ2-3; TRBD2 agrees at 9 bases. CDR3 amino acids: CAGQERGDTDTQYF. CDR3 nucleotide sequence: TGTGCCGGCCAGGAGCGGGGGGACACAGATACGCAGTATTTT.